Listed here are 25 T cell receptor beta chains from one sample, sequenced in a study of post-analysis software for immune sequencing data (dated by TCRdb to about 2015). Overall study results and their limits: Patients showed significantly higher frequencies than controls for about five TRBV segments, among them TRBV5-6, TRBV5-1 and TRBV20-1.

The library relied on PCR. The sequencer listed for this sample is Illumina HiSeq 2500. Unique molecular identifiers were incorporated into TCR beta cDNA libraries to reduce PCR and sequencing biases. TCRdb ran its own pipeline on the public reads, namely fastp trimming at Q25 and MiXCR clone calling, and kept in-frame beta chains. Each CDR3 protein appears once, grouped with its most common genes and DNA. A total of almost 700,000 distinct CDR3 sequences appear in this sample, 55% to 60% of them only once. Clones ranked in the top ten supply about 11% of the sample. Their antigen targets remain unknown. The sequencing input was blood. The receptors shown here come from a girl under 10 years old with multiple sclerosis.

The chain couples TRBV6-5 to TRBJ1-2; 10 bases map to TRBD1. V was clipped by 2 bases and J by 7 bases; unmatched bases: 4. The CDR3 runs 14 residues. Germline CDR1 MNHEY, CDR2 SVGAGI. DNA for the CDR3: TGTGCCAGCAGTTACCGGGGACAGGGGCTTGGCTACACCTTC. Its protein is CASSYRGQGLGYTF.

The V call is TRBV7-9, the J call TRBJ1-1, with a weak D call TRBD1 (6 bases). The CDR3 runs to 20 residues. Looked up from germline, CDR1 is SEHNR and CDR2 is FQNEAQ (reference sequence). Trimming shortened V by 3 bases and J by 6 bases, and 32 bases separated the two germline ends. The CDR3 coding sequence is TGTGCCAGCAGCTTCGTGGGGGGGCCTCGAACCCTGGAAAATTACGCTGAAGCTTTCTTT. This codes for CASSFVGGPRTLENYAEAFF.

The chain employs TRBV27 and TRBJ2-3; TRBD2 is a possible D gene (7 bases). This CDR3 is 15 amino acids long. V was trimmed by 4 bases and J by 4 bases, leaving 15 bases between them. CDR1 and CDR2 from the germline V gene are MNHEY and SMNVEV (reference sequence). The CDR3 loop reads CASSYVSGGADTQYF. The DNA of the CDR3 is TGTGCCAGCAGTTATGTTTCGGGGGGCGCAGATACGCAGTATTTT.

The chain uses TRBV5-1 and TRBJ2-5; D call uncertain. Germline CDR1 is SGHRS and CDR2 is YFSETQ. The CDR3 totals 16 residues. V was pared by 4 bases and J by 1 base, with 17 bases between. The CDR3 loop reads CASSPGRVVGQETQYF. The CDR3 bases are TGCGCCAGCAGCCCCGGACGCGTGGTAGGCCAAGAGACCCAGTACTTC.

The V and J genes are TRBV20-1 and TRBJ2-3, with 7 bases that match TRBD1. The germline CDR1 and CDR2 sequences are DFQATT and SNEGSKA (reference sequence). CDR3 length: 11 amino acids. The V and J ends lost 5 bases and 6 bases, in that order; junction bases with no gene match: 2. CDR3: CSAPRGDTQYF. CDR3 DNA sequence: TGCAGTGCTCCCAGGGGGGATACGCAGTATTTT.

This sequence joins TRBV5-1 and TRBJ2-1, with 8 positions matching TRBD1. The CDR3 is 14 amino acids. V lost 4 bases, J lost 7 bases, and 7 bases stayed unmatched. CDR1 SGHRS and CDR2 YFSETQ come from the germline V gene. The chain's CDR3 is CASSPDRGGNEQFF. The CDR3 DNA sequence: TGCGCCAGCAGCCCCGACAGGGGCGGGAATGAGCAGTTCTTC.

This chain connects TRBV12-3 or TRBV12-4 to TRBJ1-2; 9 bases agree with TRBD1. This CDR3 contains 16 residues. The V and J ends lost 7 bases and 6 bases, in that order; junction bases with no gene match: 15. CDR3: CASTLQGALDIDGYTF. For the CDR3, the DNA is TGTGCCAGCACCTTACAGGGGGCGCTGGATATCGATGGCTACACCTTC.

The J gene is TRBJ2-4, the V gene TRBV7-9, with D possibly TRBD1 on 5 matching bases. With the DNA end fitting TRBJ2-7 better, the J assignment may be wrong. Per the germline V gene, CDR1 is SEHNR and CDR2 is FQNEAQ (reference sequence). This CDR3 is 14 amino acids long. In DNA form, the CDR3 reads TGTGCCAGCAGCTTTGGGGCGGAAGGCTACGAGCAGTACTTC. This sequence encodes CASSFGAEGYEQYF.

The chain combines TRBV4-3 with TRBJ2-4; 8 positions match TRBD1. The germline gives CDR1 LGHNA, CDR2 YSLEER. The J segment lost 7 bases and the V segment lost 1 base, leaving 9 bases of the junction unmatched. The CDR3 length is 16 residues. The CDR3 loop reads CASSQGWTGRKNIQYF. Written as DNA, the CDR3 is TGCGCCAGCAGCCAAGGCTGGACAGGGAGGAAGAACATTCAGTACTTC.

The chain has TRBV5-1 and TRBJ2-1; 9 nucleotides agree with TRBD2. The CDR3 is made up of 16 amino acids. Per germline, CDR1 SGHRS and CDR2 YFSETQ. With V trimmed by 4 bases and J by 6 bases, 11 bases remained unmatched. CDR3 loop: CASSLPTSGLTNEQFF. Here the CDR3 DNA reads TGCGCCAGCAGCCTGCCGACTAGCGGCTTGACCAATGAGCAGTTCTTC.

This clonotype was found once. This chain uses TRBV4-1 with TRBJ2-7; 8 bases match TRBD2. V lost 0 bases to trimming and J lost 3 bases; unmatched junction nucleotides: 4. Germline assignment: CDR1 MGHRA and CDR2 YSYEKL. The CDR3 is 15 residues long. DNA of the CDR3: TGCGCCAGCAGCCAAGATGCGGGAGGCGGCTACGAGCAGTACTTC. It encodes CASSQDAGGGYEQYF.

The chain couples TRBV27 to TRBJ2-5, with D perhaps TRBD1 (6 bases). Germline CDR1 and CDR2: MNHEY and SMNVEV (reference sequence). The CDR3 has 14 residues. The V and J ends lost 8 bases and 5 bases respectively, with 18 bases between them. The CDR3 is CASLPTGQGETQYF. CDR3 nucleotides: TGTGCCAGCCTCCCTACAGGTCAGGGGGAGACCCAGTACTTC.

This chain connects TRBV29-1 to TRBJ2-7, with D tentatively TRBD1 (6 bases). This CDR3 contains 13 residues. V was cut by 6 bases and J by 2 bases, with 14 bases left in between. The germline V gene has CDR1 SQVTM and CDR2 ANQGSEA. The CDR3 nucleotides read TGCAGCGTGAACCAGGGGAGCCCCTACGAGCAGTACTTC. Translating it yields CSVNQGSPYEQYF.

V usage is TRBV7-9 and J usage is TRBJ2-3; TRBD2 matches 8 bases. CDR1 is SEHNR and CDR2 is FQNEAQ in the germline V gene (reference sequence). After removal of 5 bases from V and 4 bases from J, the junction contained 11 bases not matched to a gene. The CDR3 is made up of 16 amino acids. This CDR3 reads CASSPYASGPSDTQYF. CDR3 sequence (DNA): TGTGCCAGCAGCCCTTATGCTAGCGGGCCCTCAGATACGCAGTATTTT. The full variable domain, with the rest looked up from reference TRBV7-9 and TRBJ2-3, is DTGVSQNPRHKITKRGQNVTFRCDPISEHNRLYWYRQTLGQGPEFLTYFQNEAQLEKSRLLSDRFSAERPKGSFSTLEIQRTEQGDSAMYLCASSPYASGPSDTQYFGPGTRLTVL.

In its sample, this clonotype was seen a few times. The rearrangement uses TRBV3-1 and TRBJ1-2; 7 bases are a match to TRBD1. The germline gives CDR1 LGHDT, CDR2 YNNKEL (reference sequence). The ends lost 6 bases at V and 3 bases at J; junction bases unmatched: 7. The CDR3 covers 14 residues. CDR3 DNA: TGTGCCAGCAGGAACCGGGACAGCTACTATGGCTACACCTTC. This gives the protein CASRNRDSYYGYTF.

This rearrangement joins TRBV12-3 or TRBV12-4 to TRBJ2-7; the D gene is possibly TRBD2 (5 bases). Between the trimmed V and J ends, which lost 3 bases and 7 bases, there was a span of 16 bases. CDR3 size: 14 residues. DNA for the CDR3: TGTGCCAGCAGTTTCCCCCGAGCGGTCAATGAGCAGTACTTC. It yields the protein CASSFPRAVNEQYF.

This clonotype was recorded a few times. The CDR3 nucleotides read TGTGCCAGCAGTTACTCTTGGATAGCGCTAGCCAAAAACATTCAGTACTTC. Encoded protein: CASSYSWIALAKNIQYF. The rearrangement joins TRBV6-2 or TRBV6-3 to TRBJ2-4, with D possibly being TRBD2 (5 bases). V was pared by 0 bases and J by 0 bases, with 12 bases between. The CDR3 has 17 residues. Germline-derived CDR1 and CDR2 are MNHEY and SVGEGT.

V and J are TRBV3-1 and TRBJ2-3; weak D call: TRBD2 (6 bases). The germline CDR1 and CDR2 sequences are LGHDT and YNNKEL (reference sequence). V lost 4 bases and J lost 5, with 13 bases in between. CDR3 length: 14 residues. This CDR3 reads CASSLLDGGDTQYF. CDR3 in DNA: TGTGCCAGCAGCCTCCTTGACGGGGGAGATACGCAGTATTTT.

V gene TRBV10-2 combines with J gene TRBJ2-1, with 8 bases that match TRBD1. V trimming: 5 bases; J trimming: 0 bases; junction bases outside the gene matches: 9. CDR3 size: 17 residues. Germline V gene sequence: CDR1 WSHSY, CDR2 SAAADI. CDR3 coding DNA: TGCGCCAGCAGTATGAGGACAGGGCCTTTCTCCTACAATGAGCAGTTCTTC. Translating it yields CASSMRTGPFSYNEQFF.

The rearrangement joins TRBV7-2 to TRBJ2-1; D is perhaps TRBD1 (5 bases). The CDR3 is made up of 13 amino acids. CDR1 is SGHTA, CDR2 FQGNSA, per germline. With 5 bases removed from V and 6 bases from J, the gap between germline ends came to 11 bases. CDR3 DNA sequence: TGTGCCAGCAGCATCCCCAGGGTCAATGAGCAGTTCTTC. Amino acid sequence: CASSIPRVNEQFF.

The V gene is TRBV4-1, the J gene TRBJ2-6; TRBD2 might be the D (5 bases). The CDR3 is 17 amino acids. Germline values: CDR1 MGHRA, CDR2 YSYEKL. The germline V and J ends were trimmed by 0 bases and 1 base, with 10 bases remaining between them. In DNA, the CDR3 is TGCGCCAGCAGCCAAGAGATTTCGGGGTCTGGGGCCAACGTCCTGACTTTC. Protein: CASSQEISGSGANVLTF.

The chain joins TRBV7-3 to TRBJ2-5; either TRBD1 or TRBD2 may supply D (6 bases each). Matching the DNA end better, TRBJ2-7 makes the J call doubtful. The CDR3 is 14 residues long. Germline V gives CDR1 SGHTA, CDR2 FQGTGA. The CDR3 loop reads CASSLAQGRNEQYF. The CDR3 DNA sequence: TGTGCCAGCAGCTTAGCCCAGGGGAGGAACGAGCAGTACTTC.

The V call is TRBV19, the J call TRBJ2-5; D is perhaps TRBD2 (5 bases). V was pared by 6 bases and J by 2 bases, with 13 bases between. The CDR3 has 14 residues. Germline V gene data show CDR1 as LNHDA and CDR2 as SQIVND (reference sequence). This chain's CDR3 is CASRTGAVQETQYF. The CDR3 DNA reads TGTGCCAGTAGGACCGGAGCGGTTCAAGAGACCCAGTACTTC. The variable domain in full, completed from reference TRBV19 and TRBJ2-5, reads DGGITQSPKYLFRKEGQNVTLSCEQNLNHDAMYWYRQDPGQGLRLIYYSQIVNDFQKGDIAEGYSVSREKKESFPLTVTSAQKNPTAFYLCASRTGAVQETQYFGPGTRLLVL.

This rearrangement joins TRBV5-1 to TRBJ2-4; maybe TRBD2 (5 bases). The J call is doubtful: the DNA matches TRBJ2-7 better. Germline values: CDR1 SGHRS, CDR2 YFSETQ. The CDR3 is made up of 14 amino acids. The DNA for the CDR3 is TGCGCCAGCAGCTTAACGGACGGGGACTACGAGCAGTACTTC. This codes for CASSLTDGDYEQYF.

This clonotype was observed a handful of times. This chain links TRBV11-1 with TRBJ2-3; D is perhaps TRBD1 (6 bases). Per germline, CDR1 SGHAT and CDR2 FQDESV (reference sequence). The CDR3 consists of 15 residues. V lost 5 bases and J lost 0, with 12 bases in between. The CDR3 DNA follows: TGTGCCAGCAGCGTAAGGGGGTCTAGCACAGATACGCAGTATTTT. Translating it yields CASSVRGSSTDTQYF.